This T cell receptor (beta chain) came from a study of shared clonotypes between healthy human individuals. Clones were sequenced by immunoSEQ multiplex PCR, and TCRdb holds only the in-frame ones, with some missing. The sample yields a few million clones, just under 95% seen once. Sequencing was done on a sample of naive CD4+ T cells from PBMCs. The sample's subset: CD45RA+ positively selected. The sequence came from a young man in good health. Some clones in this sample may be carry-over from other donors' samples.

Here the CDR3 DNA reads TGCGCCAGCAGCCAAGACCCAGCTACTCGAGACTCCTACAATGAGCAGTTCTTC. As protein: CASSQDPATRDSYNEQFF. This rearrangement joins TRBV4-3 to TRBJ2-1, with unresolved D. V lost 0 bases to trimming and J lost 0 bases, with 15 bases between them. Germline V gene data show CDR1 as LGHNA and CDR2 as YSLEER. This CDR3 spans 18 amino acids.